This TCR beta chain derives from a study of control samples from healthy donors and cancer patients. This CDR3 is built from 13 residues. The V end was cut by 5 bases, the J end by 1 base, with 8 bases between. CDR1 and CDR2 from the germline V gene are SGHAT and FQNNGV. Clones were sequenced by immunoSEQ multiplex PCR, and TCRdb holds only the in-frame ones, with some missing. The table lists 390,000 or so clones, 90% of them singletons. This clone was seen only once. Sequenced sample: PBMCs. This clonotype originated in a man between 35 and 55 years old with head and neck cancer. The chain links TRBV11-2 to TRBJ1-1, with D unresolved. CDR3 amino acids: CASSPRQNTEAFF. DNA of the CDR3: TGTGCCAGCAGCCCTCGACAGAACACTGAAGCTTTCTTT.